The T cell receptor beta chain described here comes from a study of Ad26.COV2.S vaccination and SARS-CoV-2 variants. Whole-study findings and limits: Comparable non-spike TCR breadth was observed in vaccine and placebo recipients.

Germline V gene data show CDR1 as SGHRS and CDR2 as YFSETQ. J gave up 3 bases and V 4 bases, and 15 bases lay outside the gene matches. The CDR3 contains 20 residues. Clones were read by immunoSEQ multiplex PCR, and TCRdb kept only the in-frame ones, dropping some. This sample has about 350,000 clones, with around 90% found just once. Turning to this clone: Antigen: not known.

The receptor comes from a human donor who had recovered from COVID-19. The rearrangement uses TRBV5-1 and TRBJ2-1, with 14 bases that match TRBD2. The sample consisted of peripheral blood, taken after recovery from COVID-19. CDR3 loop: CASSGDFRGTSGGVYNEQFF. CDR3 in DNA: TGCGCCAGCAGCGGAGACTTCCGGGGGACTAGCGGGGGCGTCTACAATGAGCAGTTCTTC.